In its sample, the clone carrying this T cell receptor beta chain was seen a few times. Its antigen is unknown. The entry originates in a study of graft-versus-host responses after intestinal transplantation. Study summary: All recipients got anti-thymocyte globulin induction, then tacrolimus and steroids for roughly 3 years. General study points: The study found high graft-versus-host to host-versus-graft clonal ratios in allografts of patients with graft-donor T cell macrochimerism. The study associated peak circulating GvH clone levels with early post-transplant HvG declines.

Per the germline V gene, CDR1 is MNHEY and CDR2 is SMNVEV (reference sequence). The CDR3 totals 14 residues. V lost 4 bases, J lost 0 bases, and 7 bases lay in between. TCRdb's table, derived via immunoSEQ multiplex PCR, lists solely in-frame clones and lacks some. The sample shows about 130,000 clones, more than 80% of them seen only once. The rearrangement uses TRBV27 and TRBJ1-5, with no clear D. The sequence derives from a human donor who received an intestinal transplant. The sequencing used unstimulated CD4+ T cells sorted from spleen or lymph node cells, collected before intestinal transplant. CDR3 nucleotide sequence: TGTGCCAGCAGTTACGACGTTAGCAATCAGCCCCAGCATTTT. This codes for CASSYDVSNQPQHF.